Presented here are 11 T cell receptor beta chains from one specimen sequenced in a study of siplizumab effects on memory and regulatory T cells. Sequenced by immunoSEQ multiplex PCR; TCRdb stores in-frame clones only, minus some. In the table there are over 100,000 clones, under 95% of which are singletons. The sample comprised Tregs sorted from blood. These receptors came from a human donor in good health.

This clone has just a few counts. The chain has TRBV18 and TRBJ1-2; 7 bases are shared with TRBD1. The CDR3 totals 14 residues. Germline CDR1 KGHSH, CDR2 LQKENI. J gave up 0 bases and V 3 bases, and 1 base lay outside the gene matches. The CDR3 bases are TGTGCCAGCTCACCCGACAGGGCTAACTATGGCTACACCTTC. Residues: CASSPDRANYGYTF.

V usage is TRBV2 and J usage is TRBJ2-1; 7 nucleotides line up with TRBD2. The CDR3 has 16 amino acids. V lost 5 bases and J lost 7; bases outside the gene matches: 14. From germline, CDR1 is SNHLY and CDR2 FYNNEI. The CDR3 DNA reads TGTGCCAGCAGTCAGCTGGTGGGGGGGAACCGTAATGAGCAGTTCTTC. Its translation: CASSQLVGGNRNEQFF. The whole variable domain, remainder taken from reference TRBV2 and TRBJ2-1, is EPEVTQTPSHQVTQMGQEVILRCVPISNHLYFYWYRQILGQKVEFLVSFYNNEISEKSEIFDDQFSVERPDGSNFTLKIRSTKLEDSAMYFCASSQLVGGNRNEQFFGPGTRLTVL.

This clone was recorded at least ten times. This chain uses TRBV11-2 with TRBJ2-6; D gene uncertain. Germline values: CDR1 SGHAT, CDR2 FQNNGV. V gave up 5 bases and J gave up 1 base, with 15 bases separating them. The CDR3 contains 17 residues. The CDR3 here is CASSPTESLSGANVLTF. CDR3 DNA: TGTGCCAGCAGCCCTACCGAAAGTCTGTCTGGGGCCAACGTCCTGACTTTC.

The chain combines TRBV6-5 with TRBJ1-2; a possible D gene is TRBD1 (5 bases). Germline CDR1 is MNHEY and CDR2 is SVGAGI. The CDR3 is 14 amino acids. The germline V and J ends were trimmed by 3 bases and 4 bases, with 12 bases remaining between them. CDR3 DNA sequence: TGTGCCAGCAGTTATCGGGGCCCGGGCTATGGCTACACCTTC. Its translation is CASSYRGPGYGYTF.

This clone was seen only a few times. This chain connects TRBV18 to TRBJ2-5, with 10 bases identical to TRBD1. The CDR3 is 16 residues long. With V trimmed by 4 bases and J by 5 bases, 10 bases remained unmatched. CDR1 and CDR2 from the germline V gene are KGHSH and LQKENI. CDR3 nucleotides: TGTGCCAGCTCACGCCCCGGGACAGGGGCAAAGGAGACCCAGTACTTC. As protein: CASSRPGTGAKETQYF.

This clone appeared a single time. V usage is TRBV2 and J usage is TRBJ1-1, with 10 bases matching TRBD1. The CDR3 is 16 residues long. In germline, CDR1 is SNHLY, CDR2 FYNNEI. With V trimmed by 6 bases and J by 1 base, 8 bases remained unmatched. The CDR3 DNA follows: TGTGCCAGCAGCGCGGGACAGGGGAGAGGGAACACTGAAGCTTTCTTT. Translating it yields CASSAGQGRGNTEAFF.

The CDR3, as DNA: TGTGCCAGCAGTGGTTTTGGGCTCGGGGACACTGAAGCTTTCTTT. It is translated as CASSGFGLGDTEAFF. The V and J genes are TRBV6-1 and TRBJ1-1; D is unclear. CDR3 length: 15 amino acids. V lost 4 bases to trimming and J lost 3 bases, with 15 bases between them. Per the germline V gene, CDR1 is MNHNS and CDR2 is SASEGT.

V usage is TRBV12-5 and J usage is TRBJ2-7; D ambiguous. V was cut by 5 bases and J by 3 bases, with 11 bases left in between. Germline CDR1 and CDR2: LGHNT and FRNRAP. The CDR3 consists of 13 residues. The DNA for the CDR3 is TGTGCTAGTGGTCCCCCGTTGGGCTACGAGCAGTACTTC. This gives the protein CASGPPLGYEQYF.

The rearrangement links TRBV29-1 to TRBJ1-3; D not certain. The germline gives CDR1 SQVTM, CDR2 ANQGSEA. The CDR3 is 14 residues long. The ends were cut back, 7 bases at V and 0 bases at J, with 13 bases in the middle. The CDR3 DNA is TGCAGCGCGAAAGCGACAAGCTCTGGAAACACCATATATTTT. Residues: CSAKATSSGNTIYF. The whole variable domain, remainder taken from reference TRBV29-1 and TRBJ1-3, is SAVISQKPSRDICQRGTSLTIQCQVDSQVTMMFWYRQQPGQSLTLIATANQGSEATYESGFVIDKFPISRPNLTFSTLTVSNMSPEDSSIYLCSAKATSSGNTIYFGEGSWLTVV.

The V gene is TRBV7-6, the J gene TRBJ2-5; 11 nucleotides agree with TRBD1. This CDR3 spans 15 amino acids. Per germline, CDR1 SGHVS and CDR2 FNYEAQ. V lost 5 bases, J lost 5 bases, and 7 bases stayed unmatched. The CDR3 nucleotides are TGTGCCAGCAGCGAGGGGGACAGGGGGGTTGAGACCCAGTACTTC. It yields the protein CASSEGDRGVETQYF.

The chain links TRBV7-2 to TRBJ2-7, with D unclear. This CDR3 contains 14 residues. Trimming left V 5 bases short and J 3 bases short, with 14 bases between. Germline V gene lookup returns CDR1 SGHTA and CDR2 FQGNSA. CDR3 loop: CASSPRTGHYEQYF. The CDR3 DNA sequence: TGTGCCAGCAGCCCCCGGACGGGCCACTACGAGCAGTACTTC.